This T cell receptor (beta chain) was sequenced in a study of T cells in Graves' hyperthyroidism and ophthalmopathy. Whole-study results and caveats: Progression to ophthalmopathy was predicted a median of 6.5 months early.

Researchers amplified the TCR beta CDR3 regions from RNA transcripts. Initially, a first-round RT-PCR of the TCR CDR3 employed the HTBI primer set. TCRdb analysed the multiplex PCR reads with MiXCR anew, one entry per CDR3 protein. The table lists 490,000 or so distinct CDR3 sequences, 35% to 50% of them singletons. Note on this clonotype: Antigen specificity is unknown. This may stem from a read error, because a much larger clone lies one nucleotide away.

Trimming pared 5 bases from V and 4 bases from J, leaving 20 bases between. The CDR3 runs to 16 residues. Germline V CDR1 and CDR2: DFQATT, SNEGSKA (reference sequence). Thyroid ultrasound and orbital computed tomography, with clinical symptoms and serum thyroxine and TRAb, informed diagnoses. The chain has TRBV20-1 and TRBJ2-2; D perhaps matches TRBD1 (5 bases). This receptor was taken from an adult woman with Graves' disease, either hyperthyroidism or ophthalmopathy (not recorded which). The sample was peripheral blood or thyroid tissue (not recorded which). The CDR3 protein is CSAFPLPRQSTGELFF. CDR3 nucleotide sequence: TGCAGTGCTTTCCCCCTGCCGCGACAGAGCACCGGGGAGCTGTTTTTT.